This TCR beta chain was sequenced in a study of cytomegalovirus exposure and HLA in healthy donors. Study-wide results and caveats: Donors were assumed by presence/absence analyses to have roughly uniform sequencing depth. TRBV6-2, TRBV6-3 and some other V segments were excluded as indistinguishable. Researchers catalogued some 160 TCR beta chains as cytomegalovirus-associated. Later work found that TCR association rates differed between HLA loci; DRB1 had the most and HLA-C the fewest.

It was with 60 Vbeta and 13 Jbeta primers that the PCR ran. Profiling relied on immunoSEQ multiplex PCR, and the TCRdb table lists in-frame clones only, not all of them. The sample yields about 160,000 clones, around four fifths seen once. V gave up 0 bases and J gave up 1 base; unmatched junction bases: 14. CDR3 size: 20 residues. Comments on this clone: The antigen is unknown.

This receptor was obtained from a man aged 45-60 years in good health and CMV-seropositive. The material sequenced was PBMCs. The chain combines TRBV23-1 with TRBJ1-5; 8 nucleotides agree with TRBD1. TRBV23-1 qualifies as an ORF whose function is uncertain. The CDR3 sequence: CASSQSSPQTGEDSNQPQHF. CDR3 nucleotides: TGCGCCAGCAGTCAATCTTCCCCACAGACAGGGGAGGACAGCAATCAGCCCCAGCATTTT.